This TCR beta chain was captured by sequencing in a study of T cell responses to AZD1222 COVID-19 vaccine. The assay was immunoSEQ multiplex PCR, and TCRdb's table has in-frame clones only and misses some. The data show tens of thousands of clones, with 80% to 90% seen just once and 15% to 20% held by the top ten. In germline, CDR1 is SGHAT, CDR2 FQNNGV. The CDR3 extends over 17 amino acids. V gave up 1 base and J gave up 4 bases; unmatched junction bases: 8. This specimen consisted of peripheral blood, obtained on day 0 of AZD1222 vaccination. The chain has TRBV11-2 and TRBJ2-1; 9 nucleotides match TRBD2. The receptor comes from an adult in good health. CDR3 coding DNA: TGTGCCAGCAGCTTAGTGGTAGCGGGAGTGGGTTACAATGAGCAGTTCTTC. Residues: CASSLVVAGVGYNEQFF.